This T cell receptor (beta chain) was documented in a study of T cell changes during pregnancy in multiple sclerosis. Profiled with immunoSEQ multiplex PCR; TCRdb holds only in-frame clones, not every one. The table has under 50,000 clones, 70% to 90% seen once. J gave up 6 bases and V 3 bases, and 10 bases lay outside the gene matches. The CDR3 extends over 15 amino acids. Germline CDR1 and CDR2: LGHNA and YSLEER. This TCR was recovered from a female donor with multiple sclerosis, enrolled in a pregnancy study. Source: CD8+ T cells from peripheral blood mononuclear cells, taken in the first trimester of pregnancy. The gene calls are TRBV4-3 and TRBJ1-1; 7 nucleotides agree with TRBD1. The CDR3 DNA follows: TGCGCCAGCAGCCATTCACAGGGGAGCGGCTCTGAAGCTTTCTTT. Residues: CASSHSQGSGSEAFF.